Shown below are 16 T cell receptor beta chains from a single sample sequenced in a study of early T cells in non-severe SARS-CoV-2 infection (dated by TCRdb to the early 2020s). The method was 5' RACE. This sample was sequenced with a NextSeq 500. The raw public data were reprocessed by TCRdb itself: fastp quality trimming at Q25, MiXCR clonotype calling, in-frame beta chains only. Here each entry gathers all rows of one CDR3 protein and keeps the most common genes and DNA. The sample table contains about 28,000 distinct CDR3 sequences; only one count was recorded for approximately 6.6% of them. 34% of the sample goes to the ten largest clones. The sample was whole blood, taken at baseline. All receptors derive from an adult who was a healthcare worker with PCR-confirmed SARS-CoV-2 infection or an uninfected control (not recorded which).

The sample holds a few counts of this clonotype. The chain has TRBV18 and TRBJ1-1; no definite D call. CDR1 is KGHSH and CDR2 is LQKENI in the germline V gene. This CDR3 contains 13 residues. Trimming pared 3 bases from V and 3 bases from J, leaving 8 bases between. Here the CDR3 DNA reads TGTGCCAGCTCACCGTCCCAGGACACTGAAGCTTTCTTT. It translates to CASSPSQDTEAFF.

The sample holds a few counts of this clonotype. V gene TRBV5-1 combines with J gene TRBJ2-5, with 13 bases that match TRBD2. Germline trimming cut 4 bases from V and 5 bases from J; bases unmatched to any gene: 11. CDR1 and CDR2 (germline): SGHRS, YFSETQ. This CDR3 has 17 residues. The CDR3 DNA follows: TGCGCCAGCAGCCCCCACCTTTCGGGACTAGCGGGGGAGACCCAGTACTTC. Its protein product is CASSPHLSGLAGETQYF. The whole variable domain, remainder taken from reference TRBV5-1 and TRBJ2-5, is KAGVTQTPRYLIKTRGQQVTLSCSPISGHRSVSWYQQTPGQGLQFLFEYFSETQRNKGNFPGRFSGRQFSNSRSEMNVSTLELGDSALYLCASSPHLSGLAGETQYFGPGTRLLVL.

V gene TRBV6-6 combines with J gene TRBJ1-2; D remains ambiguous. The V and J ends lost 4 bases and 5 bases respectively, with 8 bases between them. Germline-derived CDR1 and CDR2 are MNHNY and SVGAGI (reference sequence). The CDR3 extends over 12 amino acids. The CDR3 DNA is TGTGCCAGCAGTTCGGACGGTTATGGCTACACCTTC. As protein: CASSSDGYGYTF.

This clonotype was found many times. The CDR3, as DNA: TGTGCCACCAGTACAGGGCCATACGAGCAGTACTTC. Translation gives CATSTGPYEQYF. The V gene is TRBV19, the J gene TRBJ2-7, with a weak D call TRBD1 (6 bases). There are 12 residues in the CDR3. V lost 10 bases to trimming and J lost 4 bases, with 14 bases between them. Germline values: CDR1 LNHDA, CDR2 SQIVND (reference sequence).

This clonotype was detected many times. The chain combines TRBV20-1 with TRBJ2-1; D not resolved. V was pared by 0 bases and J by 4 bases, with 13 bases between. Germline CDR1 and CDR2: DFQATT and SNEGSKA (reference sequence). The CDR3 runs to 15 residues. The CDR3 loop is CSARDPAGSYNEQFF. The CDR3 nucleotides read TGCAGTGCTAGAGATCCGGCAGGCTCGTACAATGAGCAGTTCTTC.

This clonotype has ten or more counts. The chain recombines TRBV12-3 or TRBV12-4 with TRBJ1-6, with 8 bases matching TRBD1. The CDR3 is 16 residues long. V lost 6 bases to trimming and J lost 10 bases; unmatched junction nucleotides: 14. CDR3 DNA sequence: TGTGCCAGCAGCTGGATACTTGGACAGGGACGATCACCCCTCCACTTT. As protein: CASSWILGQGRSPLHF.

In its sample, this clonotype was seen many times. V is TRBV20-1 and J is TRBJ2-4; the match to TRBD2 covers 11 bases. Germline loops: CDR1 DFQATT, CDR2 SNEGSKA (reference sequence). J was trimmed by 2 bases and V by 6 bases; bases with no gene match: 6. This CDR3 contains 15 residues. CDR3 loop: CSAILAGASKNIQYF. Here the CDR3 DNA reads TGCAGTGCCATACTAGCGGGAGCGTCCAAAAACATTCAGTACTTC.

This clonotype has a count of ten or more. V is TRBV6-5 and J is TRBJ1-2, with 8 bases aligning to TRBD1. The CDR3 spans 16 residues. The germline CDR1 and CDR2 sequences are MNHEY and SVGAGI. V was clipped by 6 bases and J by 6 bases; unmatched bases: 15. This chain's CDR3 is CASRKTGTGHRDGYTF. Here the CDR3 DNA reads TGTGCCAGCAGGAAAACCGGGACAGGTCACAGGGATGGCTACACCTTC.

The sample holds a few counts of this clonotype. V usage is TRBV5-1 and J usage is TRBJ2-1, with D possibly matching TRBD2 (5 bases). The CDR3 consists of 15 residues. V shed 2 bases and J shed 0 bases, with 9 bases lying between them. Germline values: CDR1 SGHRS, CDR2 YFSETQ. The CDR3 DNA follows: TGCGCCAGCAGCTTCGAGACTAACTCCTACAATGAGCAGTTCTTC. It translates to CASSFETNSYNEQFF.

This clonotype was counted ten times or more. The J gene is TRBJ2-7, the V gene TRBV5-1, with D perhaps matching TRBD1 or TRBD2 (5 bases each). Germline V gene lookup returns CDR1 SGHRS and CDR2 YFSETQ. The ends were cut back, 4 bases at V and 0 bases at J, with 11 bases in the middle. The CDR3 spans 14 residues. The CDR3 is CASSRDGRSYEQYF. The CDR3 region has the DNA TGCGCCAGCAGCCGGGACGGTCGCTCCTACGAGCAGTACTTC.

This clonotype appeared a few times. The chain combines TRBV6-6 with TRBJ1-3; a weak D match, TRBD1 (6 bases). The V gene lost 7 bases and the J gene lost 2 bases, with 15 bases spanning the gap. Germline V gives CDR1 MNHNY, CDR2 SVGAGI (reference sequence). This CDR3 region has 15 residues. CDR3 amino acids: CASKRRGPTGNTIYF. The CDR3 DNA is TGTGCCAGCAAACGCAGGGGACCAACTGGAAACACCATATATTTT.

This clonotype came up many times. The J gene is TRBJ2-1, the V gene TRBV2; TRBD2 is a possible D gene (6 bases). CDR1 and CDR2 (germline): SNHLY, FYNNEI. Trimming removed 4 bases from V and 7 bases from J, with 14 bases in between. This CDR3 has 14 amino acids. The CDR3 loop reads CASSGRLGGNEQFF. CDR3 nucleotides: TGTGCCAGCAGTGGCCGCCTCGGAGGGAATGAGCAGTTCTTC.

This clonotype was counted at least ten times. J is TRBJ2-1 and V is TRBV19; TRBD2 agrees at 9 bases. V was clipped by 3 bases and J by 4 bases; unmatched bases: 4. CDR1 and CDR2 (germline): LNHDA, SQIVND (reference sequence). The CDR3 has 15 amino acids. CDR3 region: CASSMTSGEYNEQFF. Here the CDR3 DNA reads TGTGCCAGTAGTATGACTAGCGGAGAGTACAATGAGCAGTTCTTC.

This clonotype was counted many times. The rearrangement joins TRBV3-1 to TRBJ2-3, with 8 bases fitting TRBD1. This CDR3 has 13 residues. Germline V lookup: CDR1 LGHDT, CDR2 YNNKEL (reference sequence). V lost 4 bases, J lost 8 bases, and 5 bases stayed unmatched. This chain's CDR3 is CASSPGTGGTQYF. CDR3 nucleotides: TGTGCCAGCAGCCCGGGGACAGGAGGTACGCAGTATTTT.

This clonotype was detected ten times or more. The chain carries TRBV5-5 and TRBJ2-2; D remains unclear. The CDR3 sequence is 13 residues long. The V end lost 4 bases, the J end lost 1 base, and 5 bases lay between the germline ends. The germline V gene encodes CDR1 SGHKS and CDR2 YYEKEE (reference sequence). CDR3 nucleotide sequence: TGTGCCAGCAGCACCCGGAACACCGGGGAGCTGTTTTTT. This codes for CASSTRNTGELFF.

The table lists this clonotype with many counts. The gene calls are TRBV10-3 and TRBJ2-1; 8 bases align to TRBD2. The CDR3 is made up of 16 amino acids. CDR1 ENHRY and CDR2 SYGVKD come from the germline V gene. V lost 6 bases to trimming and J lost 7 bases; unmatched junction nucleotides: 14. This chain's CDR3 is CAISDPSGRGGNEQFF. CDR3 sequence (DNA): TGTGCCATCAGCGATCCCAGCGGGAGAGGGGGGAATGAGCAGTTCTTC.